A single sample is the source of the 31 T cell receptor beta chains below, sequenced in a study of T cells in Graves' hyperthyroidism and ophthalmopathy. Amplified TCR beta CDR3 regions came from RNA transcripts. The TCR CDR3 first-round RT-PCR relied on the HTBI primer set. TCRdb independently ran MiXCR on the multiplex PCR reads; one entry per CDR3 protein. The sample lists a few hundred thousand distinct CDR3 sequences, 14% to 15% occurring once. The specimen was blood. Receptor source: a woman in her twenties or thirties with Graves' hyperthyroidism.

In this sample, this clonotype turned up many times. This chain uses TRBV20-1 with TRBJ2-1; weak D call: TRBD2 (6 bases). From germline, CDR1 is DFQATT and CDR2 SNEGSKA (reference sequence). This CDR3 spans 17 amino acids. V dropped 0 bases and J dropped 3 bases, with 18 bases sitting between them. The CDR3 loop reads CSARDPRSGRIYNEQFF. The CDR3, as DNA: TGCAGTGCTAGAGATCCCCGTAGCGGAAGAATCTACAATGAGCAGTTCTTC.

This clonotype occurred a few times. A read error is possible here, since a much larger clone lies one base away. The V gene is TRBV20-1, the J gene TRBJ2-3; TRBD2 matches at 9 bases. Trimming cost V 6 bases and J 6 bases; bases outside gene matches: 16. The CDR3 has 16 residues. Germline V lookup: CDR1 DFQATT, CDR2 SNEGSKA (reference sequence). The CDR3 reads CSAKQTSGSSMDTQYF. The CDR3 DNA sequence: TGCAGTGCCAAGCAGACTAGCGGTTCTTCCATGGATACGCAGTATTTT.

As regards this clonotype: The junction shows a germline mismatch at one end, possibly a read error. The genes are TRBV6-5 and TRBJ2-2, with 9 nucleotides matching TRBD1. The CDR3 totals 15 residues. The germline V gene encodes CDR1 MNHEY and CDR2 SVGAGI. As DNA, the CDR3 is TGTGCCAGCAGTCCTCGACAGGGGGGCACCGGGGAGCTGCTTTTT. This encodes CASSPRQGGTGELLF.

This chain uses TRBV25-1 with TRBJ2-3, with D tentatively TRBD2 (5 bases). Trimming removed 5 bases at V and 9 bases at J, with 15 bases between. There are 13 residues in the CDR3. From germline, CDR1 is MGHDK and CDR2 SYGVNS. The CDR3 DNA reads as TGTGCCAGCAGTTGGGGAGATCGCGAAACGCAGTATTTT. This gives the protein CASSWGDRETQYF.

This clonotype was detected many times. This chain connects TRBV20-1 to TRBJ1-1, with 7 bases lining up with TRBD1. The length of the CDR3 is 12 residues. Germline V gene data show CDR1 as DFQATT and CDR2 as SNEGSKA (reference sequence). The V segment lost 5 bases and the J segment 8 bases; nucleotides outside the gene matches: 8. The CDR3 DNA sequence: TGCAGTGCTCAAGCCGGGACAGTCGAAGCTTTCTTT. Its translation: CSAQAGTVEAFF.

The chain employs TRBV2 and TRBJ2-7; D could derive from TRBD1 or TRBD2 (5 bases each). This CDR3 has 15 residues. Trimming took 6 bases from V and 5 from J, leaving 20 bases between them. CDR1 is SNHLY and CDR2 is FYNNEI in the germline V gene. CDR3 nucleotides: TGTGCCAGCAGGGGACCTCTGGGATCTTCGGACGAGCAGTACTTC. Amino acid sequence: CASRGPLGSSDEQYF.

V is TRBV5-1 and J is TRBJ2-3; 7 positions agree with TRBD2. The CDR3 loop spans 14 amino acids. V gave up 1 base and J gave up 5 bases; unmatched junction bases: 4. Germline CDR1 reads SGHRS; CDR2 reads YFSETQ. The CDR3 here is CASSLKGGVDTQYF. The CDR3 DNA sequence: TGCGCCAGCAGCTTGAAGGGAGGGGTAGATACGCAGTATTTT.

V usage is TRBV2 and J usage is TRBJ1-2; D uncertain. This CDR3 contains 12 residues. Looked up from germline, CDR1 is SNHLY and CDR2 is FYNNEI. Between the trimmed V and J ends, which lost 3 bases and 4 bases, there was a span of 6 bases. CDR3 amino acids: CASSESVYGYTF. The CDR3 region has the DNA TGTGCCAGCAGTGAGTCGGTCTATGGCTACACCTTC.

The chain couples TRBV3-1 to TRBJ2-2; 7 bases map to TRBD2. Germline V gene lookup returns CDR1 LGHDT and CDR2 YNNKEL (reference sequence). V gave up 3 bases and J gave up 1 base; unmatched junction bases: 2. The CDR3 covers 15 residues. CDR3 DNA: TGTGCCAGCAGCCATGGCGGGAGGAACACCGGGGAGCTGTTTTTT. Translating gives CASSHGGRNTGELFF.

The table lists this clonotype with a few counts. V gene TRBV20-1 combines with J gene TRBJ2-7; 8 positions agree with TRBD1. Unmatched junction bases numbered 6, after V lost 5 bases and J lost 3 bases. CDR1 and CDR2 (germline): DFQATT, SNEGSKA (reference sequence). The CDR3 covers 13 residues. CDR3 sequence (DNA): TGCAGTGCTCGACAGGGGACCCACTACGAGCAGTACTTC. Translation: CSARQGTHYEQYF.

This clonotype has at least ten counts. V is TRBV11-2 and J is TRBJ2-7; 10 positions agree with TRBD1. This CDR3 contains 14 residues. V shed 5 bases, J shed 7 bases, and the junction held 8 bases outside the gene matches. The germline gives CDR1 SGHAT, CDR2 FQNNGV. This CDR3 is CASSRPDRGLEQYF. As DNA, the CDR3 is TGTGCCAGCAGCCGACCTGACAGGGGGCTAGAGCAGTACTTC.

This clonotype appeared many times. The chain joins TRBV15 to TRBJ2-2, with TRBD2 matching over 12 bases. Germline CDR1 and CDR2: LNHNV and YYDKDF (reference sequence). The CDR3 runs to 18 residues. V gave up 1 base and J gave up 2 bases; unmatched junction bases: 5. The CDR3 DNA sequence: TGTGCCACCAGCAGAGGTCTAGCGGGAGGGATCAACACCGGGGAGCTGTTTTTT. Amino acids: CATSRGLAGGINTGELFF.

This clonotype appeared many times. This rearrangement joins TRBV20-1 to TRBJ2-3; no reliable D call. CDR3 length equals 16 residues. Germline loops: CDR1 DFQATT, CDR2 SNEGSKA (reference sequence). V lost 2 bases to trimming and J lost 0 bases, with 15 bases between them. The CDR3 sequence: CSARPSDGTSTDTQYF. For the CDR3, the DNA is TGCAGTGCTAGACCCTCGGACGGAACTAGCACAGATACGCAGTATTTT.

The table lists this clonotype with a count of one. CDR3: CSARKWTSGSYNEQFF. The CDR3 DNA reads TGCAGTGCTAGGAAATGGACTAGCGGCTCCTACAATGAGCAGTTCTTC. The chain joins TRBV20-1 to TRBJ2-1; 10 positions match TRBD2. CDR3 length: 16 residues. Germline-derived CDR1 and CDR2 are DFQATT and SNEGSKA (reference sequence). Trimming removed 3 bases from V and 0 bases from J; junction bases left unmatched: 5.

On this clonotype: A much larger clonotype is one base distant, so this may be a read error. V and J are TRBV3-1 and TRBJ2-7; the D gene is possibly TRBD2 (6 bases). The CDR3 runs 14 residues. Germline-derived CDR1 and CDR2 are LGHDT and YNNKEL (reference sequence). CDR3 bases: TGTGCCAACAGCCAAGGGATCGGGAGCTACGAGCAGTACTTC. It specifies CANSQGIGSYEQYF.

This chain uses TRBV30 with TRBJ1-5; TRBD1 is a possible D gene (6 bases). This CDR3 is 13 amino acids long. CDR1 is GTSNPN and CDR2 is SVGIG in the germline V gene (reference sequence). Trimming took off 5 bases at V and 3 bases at J, with 11 bases between the two ends. CDR3 sequence: CAWGQNLNQPQHF. The CDR3 DNA sequence: TGTGCCTGGGGACAGAACCTCAATCAGCCCCAGCATTTT.

This clonotype was counted only a few times. This chain links TRBV5-8 with TRBJ2-7; D may be TRBD1 (5 bases). V shed 3 bases and J shed 4 bases, with 11 bases lying between them. The CDR3 is 13 amino acids. Germline V CDR1 and CDR2: SGHTS, YDEGEE. The DNA for the CDR3 is TGTGCCAGCAGCTCCGCCAAGGGGTACGAGCAGTACTTC. This sequence encodes CASSSAKGYEQYF.

The V and J genes are TRBV30 and TRBJ2-1; the match to TRBD2 covers 9 bases. The CDR3 totals 15 residues. From germline, CDR1 is GTSNPN and CDR2 SVGIG (reference sequence). Unmatched junction bases numbered 5, after V lost 0 bases and J lost 5 bases. The CDR3 nucleotides are TGTGCCTGGAGTGTCTCTAGCGGGATGGACAATGAGCAGTTCTTC. Protein product: CAWSVSSGMDNEQFF.

Many counts were recorded for this clonotype. The J gene is TRBJ2-5, the V gene TRBV28; no clear D. Germline V gene lookup returns CDR1 MDHEN and CDR2 SYDVKM. Trimming took 6 bases from V and 5 from J, leaving 13 bases between them. The CDR3 totals 13 residues. The CDR3 loop is CASSSGSLETQYF. In DNA, the CDR3 is TGTGCCAGCAGCTCCGGAAGTTTGGAGACCCAGTACTTC. Combining the CDR3 with reference TRBV28 and TRBJ2-5 gives the whole variable domain DVKVTQSSRYLVKRTGEKVFLECVQDMDHENMFWYRQDPGLGLRLIYFSYDVKMKEKGDIPEGYSVSREKKERFSLILESASTNQTSMYLCASSSGSLETQYFGPGTRLLVL.

The genes are TRBV4-1 and TRBJ2-5, with 9 bases that match TRBD1. The V and J ends lost 3 bases and 2 bases, in that order; junction bases with no gene match: 1. Germline assignment: CDR1 MGHRA and CDR2 YSYEKL. The CDR3 length is 14 residues. CDR3 sequence: CASSQTGGQETQYF. The CDR3 nucleotides are TGCGCCAGCAGCCAGACAGGGGGTCAAGAGACCCAGTACTTC.

This clonotype has at least ten counts. This chain uses TRBV11-2 with TRBJ2-7, with TRBD2 as a possible D gene (6 bases). V was clipped by 4 bases and J by 5 bases, with 15 bases between them. The CDR3 is 14 residues long. Germline V gene sequence: CDR1 SGHAT, CDR2 FQNNGV. CDR3 sequence (DNA): TGTGCCAGCAGCTCAATGACTAGTGAACACGAGCAGTACTTC. This sequence encodes CASSSMTSEHEQYF.

This clonotype was counted at least ten times. V and J are TRBV11-2 and TRBJ2-3; 15 bases map to TRBD2. The germline V gene encodes CDR1 SGHAT and CDR2 FQNNGV. V dropped 3 bases and J dropped 6; count of bases not matched to a gene: 1. This CDR3 comprises 15 residues. The CDR3: CASSFGTSGRDTQYF. The CDR3 DNA sequence: TGTGCCAGCAGCTTCGGGACTAGCGGGAGGGATACGCAGTATTTT.

This rearrangement joins TRBV28 to TRBJ1-5; 7 bases match TRBD1. Losses at the gene ends were 3 bases for V and 2 bases for J; bases not matched to a gene: 7. Per the germline V gene, CDR1 is MDHEN and CDR2 is SYDVKM. The CDR3 is made up of 16 amino acids. In nucleotides, the CDR3 is TGTGCCAGCAGTTTTAGACAGGGCACGCGCAATCAGCCCCAGCATTTT. It is translated as CASSFRQGTRNQPQHF.

The rearrangement uses TRBV4-2 and TRBJ2-3; 8 bases match TRBD2. The trim removed 8 bases at V and 1 base at J, leaving 11 bases unmatched. The CDR3 has 16 residues. CDR1 and CDR2 from the germline V gene are LGHNA and YNFKEQ. As DNA, the CDR3 is TGTGCCAGCCGGCCCGGAGCGGGAGAGGGCACAGATACGCAGTATTTT. The encoded protein is CASRPGAGEGTDTQYF.

This clonotype was observed a few times. The CDR3 DNA reads as TGTGCCAGCAGTTTTGCCTGGGGCTACGAGCAGTACTTC. As protein: CASSFAWGYEQYF. The chain joins TRBV27 to TRBJ2-7; D is ambiguous. The germline V gene encodes CDR1 MNHEY and CDR2 SMNVEV (reference sequence). V was trimmed by 3 bases and J by 3 bases, leaving 9 bases between them. The CDR3 covers 13 residues.

This clonotype was observed a handful of times. The chain recombines TRBV6-5 with TRBJ2-7; 7 nucleotides match TRBD1. V was clipped by 0 bases and J by 1 base; unmatched bases: 6. Germline V gene lookup returns CDR1 MNHEY and CDR2 SVGAGI. The CDR3 is 16 residues long. For the CDR3, the DNA is TGTGCCAGCAGTTACTCAACAGGGGCCCATTCCTACGAGCAGTACTTC. Its protein is CASSYSTGAHSYEQYF.

In its sample, this clonotype was seen many times. The chain links TRBV7-8 to TRBJ1-4, with 8 positions matching TRBD1. The CDR3 is 15 residues long. Trimming at V came to 1 base and at J to 6 bases, leaving 4 bases not matched to a gene. From germline, CDR1 is SGHVS and CDR2 FQNEAQ. The CDR3 loop is CASSLVTGGYEKLFF. In DNA, the CDR3 is TGTGCCAGCAGCTTAGTTACAGGGGGGTATGAAAAACTGTTTTTT. Based on the CDR3 plus reference TRBV7-8 and TRBJ1-4, the full variable domain is GAGVSQSPRYKVAKRGQDVALRCDPISGHVSLFWYQQALGQGPEFLTYFQNEAQLDKSGLPSDRFFAERPEGSVSTLKIQRTQQEDSAVYLCASSLVTGGYEKLFFGSGTQLSVL.

This clonotype was recorded a few times. The chain joins TRBV20-1 to TRBJ2-1; TRBD2 matches at 10 bases. Matching the DNA end better, TRBJ2-7 makes the J call doubtful. Germline lookup yields CDR1 DFQATT and CDR2 SNEGSKA (reference sequence). This CDR3 spans 19 amino acids. CDR3 sequence reads: CSARDFGASGRAGGNEQYF. CDR3 DNA sequence: TGCAGTGCTAGAGATTTTGGGGCTAGCGGGAGAGCCGGGGGAAATGAGCAGTACTTC.

This clonotype was picked up many times. This rearrangement joins TRBV18 to TRBJ2-7; the D is unclear. The CDR3 sequence is 13 residues long. Germline V gene lookup returns CDR1 KGHSH and CDR2 LQKENI. Deletions cut 1 base from V and 3 bases from J, with 7 bases between. The CDR3 region has the DNA TGTGCCAGCTCACCACGGCCAGTCTACGAGCAGTACTTC. Amino acids: CASSPRPVYEQYF.

V and J are TRBV20-1 and TRBJ1-1; 11 bases fit TRBD1. The germline V gene encodes CDR1 DFQATT and CDR2 SNEGSKA (reference sequence). V lost 3 bases and J lost 1; bases outside the gene matches: 7. The CDR3 contains 16 residues. CDR3 region: CSARLWDRGSNTEAFF. CDR3 in DNA: TGCAGTGCTAGGCTGTGGGACAGGGGGTCGAACACTGAAGCTTTCTTT.

This clonotype was seen more than once but under ten times. The chain carries TRBV19 and TRBJ2-1; D is tentatively TRBD1 or TRBD2 (6 bases each). The CDR3 runs to 14 residues. The V end lost 4 bases, the J end lost 3 bases, and 10 bases lay between the germline ends. CDR1 and CDR2 from the germline V gene are LNHDA and SQIVND (reference sequence). In DNA, the CDR3 is TGTGCCAGTAGTAAGGGGGGAGACTACAATGAGCAGTTCTTC. Amino acid sequence: CASSKGGDYNEQFF.